A selection of T cell receptor beta chains follows, all from one sample in a study of blood T cell repertoires in COVID-19. Generated by immunoSEQ multiplex PCR, the TCRdb table keeps only in-frame clones and is missing some. The repertoire holds about 280,000 clones, around 85% seen once, with roughly 2.5% in the top ten. Sequencing was carried out using PBMCs or T cells enriched from blood (not recorded which). Receptors were obtained from a woman aged 45-60 years who had recovered from COVID-19. CDR3s include the opening cysteine and the closing phenylalanine or tryptophan. The order of the fields is D gene, J gene, V gene, clone size, CDR3 protein, CDR3 DNA. The D gene is left open where the match is weak. Clone size, where shown, is once, few, many, or a class for clones that have expanded.

d_call: NA; j_call: TRBJ1-1; v_call: TRBV2; clone_size: NA; cdr3_aa: CASTGYRVGNTEAFF; cdr3_nt: TGTGCCAGCACGGGTTACAGGGTGGGGAACACTGAAGCTTTCTTT
d_call: NA; j_call: TRBJ1-5; v_call: TRBV7-2; clone_size: NA; cdr3_aa: CASSLTRERHQPQHF; cdr3_nt: TGTGCCAGCAGCTTAACCAGGGAACGTCATCAGCCCCAGCATTTT
d_call: TRBD2; j_call: TRBJ2-1; v_call: TRBV4-1; clone_size: NA; cdr3_aa: CASSLLGAGGPNEQFF; cdr3_nt: TGCGCCAGCAGCCTCTTGGGAGCGGGGGGGCCCAATGAGCAGTTCTTC
d_call: TRBD2; j_call: TRBJ2-7; v_call: TRBV28; clone_size: NA; cdr3_aa: CASSKSSGSYEQYF; cdr3_nt: TGTGCCAGCAGCAAATCTAGCGGCTCCTACGAGCAGTACTTC
d_call: NA; j_call: TRBJ1-1; v_call: TRBV5-1; clone_size: NA; cdr3_aa: CASSSQGRGTEAFF; cdr3_nt: TGCGCCAGCAGCTCCCAGGGGAGGGGGACTGAAGCTTTCTTT
d_call: NA; j_call: TRBJ1-6; v_call: TRBV7-6; clone_size: once; cdr3_aa: CASSLAETVTYNSPLHF; cdr3_nt: TGTGCCAGCAGCTTAGCGGAGACCGTGACCTATAATTCACCCCTCCACTTT
d_call: NA; j_call: TRBJ1-4; v_call: TRBV19; clone_size: NA; cdr3_aa: CASTSGPEGEKLFF; cdr3_nt: TGTGCCAGTACCTCCGGTCCGGAGGGGGAAAAACTGTTTTTT
d_call: NA; j_call: TRBJ2-5; v_call: TRBV10-1; clone_size: NA; cdr3_aa: CASSESGEFETQYF; cdr3_nt: TGCGCCAGCAGTGAGAGCGGCGAGTTCGAGACCCAGTACTTC
d_call: TRBD1; j_call: TRBJ2-7; v_call: TRBV7-2; clone_size: once; cdr3_aa: CASSDQGQGAGEQYF; cdr3_nt: TGTGCCAGCAGCGACCAGGGACAGGGGGCGGGCGAGCAGTACTTC
d_call: NA; j_call: TRBJ2-7; v_call: TRBV12-3/TRBV12-4; clone_size: NA; cdr3_aa: CASSLWQTYEQYF; cdr3_nt: TGTGCCAGCAGTTTATGGCAGACCTACGAGCAGTACTTC
d_call: NA; j_call: TRBJ2-6; v_call: TRBV27; clone_size: NA; cdr3_aa: CASSLRSGANVLTF; cdr3_nt: TGTGCCAGCAGTTTACGTTCTGGGGCCAACGTCCTGACTTTC
d_call: NA; j_call: TRBJ2-7; v_call: TRBV24-1; clone_size: NA; cdr3_aa: CATSDPRHPSYEQYF; cdr3_nt: TGTGCCACCAGTGACCCGCGACATCCCTCCTACGAGCAGTACTTC
d_call: NA; j_call: TRBJ1-4; v_call: TRBV30; clone_size: NA; cdr3_aa: CAWRSRSATNEKLFF; cdr3_nt: TGTGCCTGGAGGAGTAGGAGTGCAACTAATGAAAAACTGTTTTTT
d_call: NA; j_call: TRBJ1-1; v_call: TRBV6-5; clone_size: few; cdr3_aa: CASSYSGGTRTEAFF; cdr3_nt: TGTGCCAGCAGTTACTCGGGGGGAACGAGAACTGAAGCTTTCTTT
d_call: NA; j_call: TRBJ2-2; v_call: TRBV7-8; clone_size: NA; cdr3_aa: CASSFGTPNTGELFF; cdr3_nt: TGTGCCAGCAGCTTCGGGACTCCAAACACCGGGGAGCTGTTTTTT
d_call: TRBD1; j_call: TRBJ2-5; v_call: TRBV7-9; clone_size: NA; cdr3_aa: CASSPGQGGETQYF; cdr3_nt: TGTGCCAGCAGCCCCGGACAGGGTGGAGAGACCCAGTACTTC
d_call: TRBD1; j_call: TRBJ2-2; v_call: TRBV5-1; clone_size: NA; cdr3_aa: CASSWGRQGSTGELFF; cdr3_nt: TGCGCCAGCAGCTGGGGACGACAGGGGAGCACCGGGGAGCTGTTTTTT
d_call: TRBD2; j_call: TRBJ2-7; v_call: TRBV3-1/TRBV3-2; clone_size: NA; cdr3_aa: CASSRTSGDEQYF; cdr3_nt: TGTGCCAGCAGCCGGACTAGCGGGGATGAGCAGTACTTC
d_call: TRBD2; j_call: TRBJ2-5; v_call: TRBV5-4; clone_size: NA; cdr3_aa: CASRVAGGPQETQYF; cdr3_nt: TGTGCCAGCAGGGTAGCGGGAGGGCCTCAAGAGACCCAGTACTTC
d_call: NA; j_call: TRBJ1-6; v_call: TRBV25-1; clone_size: NA; cdr3_aa: CASSEFKISPLHF; cdr3_nt: TGTGCCAGCAGTGAATTTAAAATATCACCCCTCCACTTT
d_call: NA; j_call: TRBJ1-5; v_call: TRBV30; clone_size: NA; cdr3_aa: CAWSGGKNQPQHF; cdr3_nt: TGTGCCTGGAGCGGGGGGAAAAATCAGCCCCAGCATTTT
d_call: TRBD1; j_call: TRBJ1-1; v_call: TRBV7-2; clone_size: NA; cdr3_aa: CASSSTGETEAFF; cdr3_nt: TGTGCCAGCAGCTCTACAGGGGAGACTGAAGCTTTCTTT
d_call: TRBD2; j_call: TRBJ2-1; v_call: TRBV19; clone_size: NA; cdr3_aa: CASSVPGLARIPYNEQFF; cdr3_nt: TGTGCCAGTAGTGTACCGGGACTAGCGAGGATCCCCTACAATGAGCAGTTCTTC
d_call: NA; j_call: TRBJ1-2; v_call: TRBV12-3/TRBV12-4; clone_size: NA; cdr3_aa: CASSSLGGYGYTF; cdr3_nt: TGTGCCAGCAGTAGTTTGGGAGGCTATGGCTACACCTTC
d_call: NA; j_call: TRBJ1-2; v_call: TRBV30; clone_size: NA; cdr3_aa: CAWGSQVFSGYTF; cdr3_nt: TGTGCCTGGGGTAGTCAGGTTTTTAGTGGCTACACCTTC
d_call: NA; j_call: TRBJ1-2; v_call: TRBV5-8; clone_size: NA; cdr3_aa: CASSFEQGINYGYTF; cdr3_nt: TGTGCCAGCAGCTTCGAACAGGGAATCAACTATGGCTACACCTTC
d_call: TRBD1; j_call: TRBJ1-6; v_call: TRBV2; clone_size: NA; cdr3_aa: CASSPGTVVYNSPLHF; cdr3_nt: TGTGCCAGCAGTCCCGGGACAGTTGTTTATAATTCACCCCTCCACTTT
d_call: NA; j_call: TRBJ1-3; v_call: TRBV12-5; clone_size: NA; cdr3_aa: CASGDISGNTIYF; cdr3_nt: TGTGCTAGTGGCGACATATCTGGAAACACCATATATTTT
d_call: TRBD1; j_call: TRBJ1-2; v_call: TRBV12-3/TRBV12-4; clone_size: NA; cdr3_aa: CASSFLEGAGYTF; cdr3_nt: TGTGCCAGCAGTTTTCTGGAGGGGGCAGGCTACACCTTC
d_call: NA; j_call: TRBJ2-3; v_call: TRBV21-1; clone_size: NA; cdr3_aa: CASSKPDITDTQYF; cdr3_nt: TGTGCCAGCAGCAAGCCGGACATCACAGATACGCAGTATTTT
d_call: NA; j_call: TRBJ2-1; v_call: TRBV11-3; clone_size: NA; cdr3_aa: CASSLSPQGNEQFF; cdr3_nt: TGTGCCAGCAGCTTATCACCTCAGGGCAATGAGCAGTTCTTC
d_call: NA; j_call: TRBJ2-7; v_call: TRBV4-2; clone_size: NA; cdr3_aa: CASSQDSGSRAYEQYF; cdr3_nt: TGTGCCAGCAGCCAAGATTCCGGGAGTCGCGCCTACGAGCAGTACTTC
d_call: NA; j_call: TRBJ1-5; v_call: TRBV5-6; clone_size: NA; cdr3_aa: CASSQKPWVRGNQPQHF; cdr3_nt: TGTGCCAGCAGCCAGAAACCCTGGGTCCGGGGCAATCAGCCCCAGCATTTT
d_call: TRBD2; j_call: TRBJ2-5; v_call: TRBV4-1; clone_size: NA; cdr3_aa: CASSLLAGDETQYF; cdr3_nt: TGCGCCAGCAGCCTCTTAGCGGGAGACGAGACCCAGTACTTC
d_call: NA; j_call: TRBJ2-3; v_call: TRBV20-1; clone_size: NA; cdr3_aa: CSASKSGSTDTQYF; cdr3_nt: TGCAGTGCTAGTAAGAGCGGCTCCACAGATACGCAGTATTTT